A single sample is the source of the 5 T cell receptor beta chains below, sequenced in a study of PD-1 blockade in classical Hodgkin lymphoma. The time point denotes: newly diagnosed, previously untreated cHL patient sample. After PBMCs were thawed, their CD8+ T cells were isolated by magnetic negative selection. The method was immunoSEQ multiplex PCR; TCRdb's version includes in-frame clones alone and lacks a portion of them. The sample holds some 15,000 clones; about 89% are singletons and the top ten take approximately 5.9%. Sequencing input: CD8+ T cells from blood. The receptors stem from a human donor with classical Hodgkin lymphoma.

The chain joins TRBV7-9 to TRBJ2-3, with 7 bases fitting TRBD2. With V trimmed by 5 bases and J by 5 bases, 13 bases remained unmatched. Germline V gene data show CDR1 as SEHNR and CDR2 as FQNEAQ (reference sequence). The length of the CDR3 is 16 residues. This chain's CDR3 is CASSPREEGGLDTQYF. The CDR3 coding sequence is TGTGCCAGCAGCCCCCGGGAGGAGGGAGGTCTAGATACGCAGTATTTT.

The V gene is TRBV19, the J gene TRBJ2-7; D not resolved. V dropped 3 bases and J dropped 0 bases, with 12 bases sitting between them. The V gene's germline CDR1 is LNHDA and CDR2 SQIVND (reference sequence). This CDR3 spans 15 amino acids. CDR3 in amino acids: CASSIILGSSYEQYF. The CDR3 nucleotides are TGTGCCAGTAGTATTATCCTAGGCAGCTCCTACGAGCAGTACTTC.

V and J are TRBV27 and TRBJ1-4; D is possibly TRBD1 (5 bases). V was pared by 6 bases and J by 6 bases, with 17 bases between. The germline CDR1 and CDR2 sequences are MNHEY and SMNVEV (reference sequence). The CDR3 has 15 amino acids. CDR3 sequence (DNA): TGTGCCAGCAGCGGCGGGGCCGGGTGGCATGAAAAACTGTTTTTT. It codes for CASSGGAGWHEKLFF.

Remarks on this clone: Different DNA sequences within this sample yield the same CDR3. The gene calls are TRBV28 and TRBJ2-7; D possibly corresponds to TRBD2 (5 bases). CDR1 and CDR2 from the germline V gene are MDHEN and SYDVKM. Trimming pared 6 bases from V and 2 bases from J, leaving 8 bases between. The CDR3 has 12 residues. CDR3 loop: CASRDGTYEQYF. The CDR3, as DNA: TGTGCCAGCAGGGACGGGACCTACGAGCAGTACTTC.

The chain combines TRBV7-9 with TRBJ2-1; TRBD2 is a possible D gene (5 bases). CDR1 and CDR2 (germline): SEHNR, FQNEAQ (reference sequence). The CDR3 consists of 15 residues. Trimming removed 2 bases at V and 8 bases at J, with 16 bases between. This chain's CDR3 is CASSLIPGSGHEQFF. CDR3 bases: TGTGCCAGCAGCTTAATTCCGGGATCGGGCCATGAGCAGTTCTTC.